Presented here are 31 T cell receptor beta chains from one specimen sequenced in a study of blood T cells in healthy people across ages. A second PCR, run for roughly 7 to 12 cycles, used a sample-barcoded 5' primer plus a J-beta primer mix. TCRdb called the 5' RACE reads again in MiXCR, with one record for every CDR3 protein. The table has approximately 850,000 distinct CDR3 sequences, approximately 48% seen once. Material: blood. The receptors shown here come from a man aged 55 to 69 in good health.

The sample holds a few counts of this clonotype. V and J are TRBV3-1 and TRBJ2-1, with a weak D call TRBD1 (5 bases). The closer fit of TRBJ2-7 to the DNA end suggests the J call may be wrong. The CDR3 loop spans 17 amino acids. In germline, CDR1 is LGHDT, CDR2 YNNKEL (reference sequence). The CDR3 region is CASSRDLGASSYNEQYF. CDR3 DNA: TGTGCCAGCAGCCGCGACCTAGGGGCCTCCTCCTACAATGAGCAGTACTTC.

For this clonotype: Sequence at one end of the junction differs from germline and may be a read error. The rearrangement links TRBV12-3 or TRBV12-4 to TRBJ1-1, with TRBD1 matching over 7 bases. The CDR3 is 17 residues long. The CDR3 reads CSSSGLLMGQSNTEAFF. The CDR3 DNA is TGTTCCAGCAGTGGGCTTCTAATGGGACAGTCAAACACTGAAGCTTTCTTT.

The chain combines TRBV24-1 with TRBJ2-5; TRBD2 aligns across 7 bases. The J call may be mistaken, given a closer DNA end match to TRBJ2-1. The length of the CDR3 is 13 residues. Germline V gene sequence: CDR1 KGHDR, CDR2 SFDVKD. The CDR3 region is CATSWGGQETQFF. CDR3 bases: TGTGCCACCAGTTGGGGGGGTCAAGAGACCCAGTTCTTC.

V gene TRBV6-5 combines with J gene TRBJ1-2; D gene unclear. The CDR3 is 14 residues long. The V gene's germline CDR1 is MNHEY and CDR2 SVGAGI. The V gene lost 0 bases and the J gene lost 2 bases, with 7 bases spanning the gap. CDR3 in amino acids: CASSYSLANYGYTF. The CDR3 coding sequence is TGTGCCAGCAGTTACTCATTAGCCAACTATGGCTACACCTTC.

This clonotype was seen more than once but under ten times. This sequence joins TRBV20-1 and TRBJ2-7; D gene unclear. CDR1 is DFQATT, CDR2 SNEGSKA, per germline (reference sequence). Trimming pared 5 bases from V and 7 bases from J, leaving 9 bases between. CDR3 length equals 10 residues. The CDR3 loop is CSAAFREQYF. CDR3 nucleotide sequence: TGCAGTGCTGCATTTCGGGAGCAGTACTTC.

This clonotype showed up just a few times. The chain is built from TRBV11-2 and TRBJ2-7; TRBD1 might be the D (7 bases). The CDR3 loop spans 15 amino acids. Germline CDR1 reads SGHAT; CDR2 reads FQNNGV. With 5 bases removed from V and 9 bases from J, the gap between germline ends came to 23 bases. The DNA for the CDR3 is TGTGCCAGCAGCCCAAGGACAGGTCCGGGGAGGATGCAGTACTTC. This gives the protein CASSPRTGPGRMQYF.

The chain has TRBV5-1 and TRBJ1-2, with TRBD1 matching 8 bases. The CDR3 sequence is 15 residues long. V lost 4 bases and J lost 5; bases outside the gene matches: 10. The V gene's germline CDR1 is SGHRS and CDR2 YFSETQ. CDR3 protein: CASSAPDRDGYGYTF. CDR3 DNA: TGCGCCAGCAGCGCCCCGGACAGGGATGGATATGGCTACACCTTC.

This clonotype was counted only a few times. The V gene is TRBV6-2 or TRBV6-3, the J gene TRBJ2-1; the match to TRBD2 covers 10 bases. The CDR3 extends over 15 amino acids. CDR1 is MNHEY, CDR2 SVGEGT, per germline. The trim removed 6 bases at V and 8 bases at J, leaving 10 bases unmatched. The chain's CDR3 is CASRLLAGIGDEQFF. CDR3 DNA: TGTGCCAGCAGGCTACTAGCGGGGATCGGCGATGAGCAGTTCTTC.

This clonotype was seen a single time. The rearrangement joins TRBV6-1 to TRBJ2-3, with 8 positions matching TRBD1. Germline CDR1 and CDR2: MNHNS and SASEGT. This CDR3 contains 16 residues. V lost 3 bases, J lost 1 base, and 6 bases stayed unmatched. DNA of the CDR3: TGTGCCAGCAGTGATCTGTTGGACAGGGGCACAGATACGCAGTATTTT. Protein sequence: CASSDLLDRGTDTQYF.

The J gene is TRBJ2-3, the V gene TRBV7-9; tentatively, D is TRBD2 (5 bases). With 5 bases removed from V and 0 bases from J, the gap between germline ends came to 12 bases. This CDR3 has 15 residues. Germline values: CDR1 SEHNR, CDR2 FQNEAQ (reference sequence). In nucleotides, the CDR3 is TGTGCCAGCAGCCGGGAAGCCGAAAGCACAGATACGCAGTATTTT. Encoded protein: CASSREAESTDTQYF.

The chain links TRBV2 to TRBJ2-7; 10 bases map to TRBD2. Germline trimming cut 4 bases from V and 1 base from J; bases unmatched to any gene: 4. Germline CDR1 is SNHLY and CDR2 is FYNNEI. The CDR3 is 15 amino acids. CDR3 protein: CASSVTSGASYEQYF. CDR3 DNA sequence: TGTGCCAGCAGTGTAACTAGCGGGGCTTCCTACGAGCAGTACTTC.

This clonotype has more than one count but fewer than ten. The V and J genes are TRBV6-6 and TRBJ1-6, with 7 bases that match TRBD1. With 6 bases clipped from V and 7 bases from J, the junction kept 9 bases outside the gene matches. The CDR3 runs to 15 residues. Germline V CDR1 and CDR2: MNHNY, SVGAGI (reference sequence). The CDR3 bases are TGTGCCAGCAGGGAGAAACAGGGGCTCAATTCACCCCTCCACTTT. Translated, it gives CASREKQGLNSPLHF.

As DNA, the CDR3 is TGCGCCAGCAGCCAAGAACTAGCGGGGGTCTCGAACACCGGGGAGCTGTTTTTT. This encodes CASSQELAGVSNTGELFF. V and J are TRBV4-3 and TRBJ2-2, with TRBD2 identical over 11 bases. Germline values: CDR1 LGHNA, CDR2 YSLEER. The J segment lost 0 bases and the V segment lost 0 bases, leaving 3 bases of the junction unmatched. The CDR3 spans 18 residues.

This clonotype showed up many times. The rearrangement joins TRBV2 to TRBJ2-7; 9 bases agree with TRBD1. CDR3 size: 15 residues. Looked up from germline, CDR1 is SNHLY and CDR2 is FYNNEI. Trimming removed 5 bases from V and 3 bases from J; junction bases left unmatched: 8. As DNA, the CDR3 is TGTGCCAGCAGTCTCCGCGGGACAGGGAACTACGAGCAGTACTTC. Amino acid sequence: CASSLRGTGNYEQYF. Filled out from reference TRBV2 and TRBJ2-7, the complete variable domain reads EPEVTQTPSHQVTQMGQEVILRCVPISNHLYFYWYRQILGQKVEFLVSFYNNEISEKSEIFDDQFSVERPDGSNFTLKIRSTKLEDSAMYFCASSLRGTGNYEQYFGPGTRLTVT.

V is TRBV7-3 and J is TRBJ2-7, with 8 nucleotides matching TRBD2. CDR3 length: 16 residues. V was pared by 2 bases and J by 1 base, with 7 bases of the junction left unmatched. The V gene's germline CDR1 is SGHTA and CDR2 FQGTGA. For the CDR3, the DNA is TGTGCCAGCAGCTTAGTCCCAGCGGGGGAGTCCTACGAGCAGTACTTC. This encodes CASSLVPAGESYEQYF.

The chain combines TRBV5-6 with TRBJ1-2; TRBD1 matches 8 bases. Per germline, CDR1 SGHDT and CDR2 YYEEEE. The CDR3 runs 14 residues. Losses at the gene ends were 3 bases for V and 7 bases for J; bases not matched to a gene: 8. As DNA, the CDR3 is TGTGCCAGCAGCTCTGATGACAGGGGACGTGGCTACACCTTC. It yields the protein CASSSDDRGRGYTF. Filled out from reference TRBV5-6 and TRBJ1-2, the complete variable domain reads DAGVTQSPTHLIKTRGQQVTLRCSPKSGHDTVSWYQQALGQGPQFIFQYYEEEERQRGNFPDRFSGHQFPNYSSELNVNALLLGDSALYLCASSSDDRGRGYTFGSGTRLTVV.

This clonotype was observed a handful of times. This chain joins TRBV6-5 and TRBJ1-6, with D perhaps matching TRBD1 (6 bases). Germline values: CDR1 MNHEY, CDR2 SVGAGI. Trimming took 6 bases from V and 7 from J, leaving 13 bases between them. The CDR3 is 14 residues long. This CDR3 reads CASSRTERNSPLHF. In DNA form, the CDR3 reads TGTGCCAGCAGCCGGACAGAAAGGAATTCACCCCTCCACTTT.

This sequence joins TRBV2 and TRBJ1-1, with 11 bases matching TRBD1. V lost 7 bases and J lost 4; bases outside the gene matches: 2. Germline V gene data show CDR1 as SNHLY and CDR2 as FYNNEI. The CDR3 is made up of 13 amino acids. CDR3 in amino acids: CASTGTGGTEAFF. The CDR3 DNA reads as TGTGCCAGCACCGGGACAGGGGGCACTGAAGCTTTCTTT.

CDR3 region: CASSYGGAHEQYF. CDR3 in DNA: TGTGCCAGCAGTTACGGGGGGGCCCACGAGCAGTACTTC. The V and J genes are TRBV6-2 or TRBV6-3 and TRBJ2-7; D possibly corresponds to TRBD2 (7 bases). The V end was cut by 2 bases, the J end by 5 bases, with 10 bases between. The CDR3 totals 13 residues. Germline CDR1 and CDR2: MNHEY and SVGEGT.

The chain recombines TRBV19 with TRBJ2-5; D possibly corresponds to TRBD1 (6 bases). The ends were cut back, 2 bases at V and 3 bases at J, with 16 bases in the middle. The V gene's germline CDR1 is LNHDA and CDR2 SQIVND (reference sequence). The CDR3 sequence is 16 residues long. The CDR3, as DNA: TGTGCCAGTAGTATACTTGAACAGGGACGAAAAGAGACCCAGTACTTC. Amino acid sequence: CASSILEQGRKETQYF.

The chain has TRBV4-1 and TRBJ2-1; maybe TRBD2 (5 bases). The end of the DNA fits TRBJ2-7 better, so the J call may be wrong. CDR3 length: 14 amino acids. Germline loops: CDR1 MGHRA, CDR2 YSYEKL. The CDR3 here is CASREALSYNEQYF. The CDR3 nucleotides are TGCGCCAGCAGGGAGGCGCTGTCCTACAATGAGCAGTACTTC.

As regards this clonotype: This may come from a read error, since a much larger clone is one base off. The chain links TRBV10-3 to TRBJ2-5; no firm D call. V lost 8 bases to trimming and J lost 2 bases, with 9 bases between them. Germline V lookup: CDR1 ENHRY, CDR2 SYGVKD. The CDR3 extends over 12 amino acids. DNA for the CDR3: TGTGCCATCCGGCCAGGTCAAGAGACCCAGTACTTC. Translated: CAIRPGQETQYF.

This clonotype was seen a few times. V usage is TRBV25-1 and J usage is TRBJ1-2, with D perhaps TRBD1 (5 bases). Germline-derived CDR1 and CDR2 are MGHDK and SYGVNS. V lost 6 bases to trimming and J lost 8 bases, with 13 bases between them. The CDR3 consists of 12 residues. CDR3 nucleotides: TGTGCCAGCAGAAAAGGGGTCGACGGCTACACCTTC. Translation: CASRKGVDGYTF.

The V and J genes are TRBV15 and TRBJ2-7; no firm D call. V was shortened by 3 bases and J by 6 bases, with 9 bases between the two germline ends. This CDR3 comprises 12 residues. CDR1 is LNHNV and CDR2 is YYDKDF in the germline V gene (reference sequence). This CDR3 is CATSSSNGEQYF. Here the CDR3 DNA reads TGTGCCACCAGCAGTAGTAATGGCGAGCAGTACTTC.

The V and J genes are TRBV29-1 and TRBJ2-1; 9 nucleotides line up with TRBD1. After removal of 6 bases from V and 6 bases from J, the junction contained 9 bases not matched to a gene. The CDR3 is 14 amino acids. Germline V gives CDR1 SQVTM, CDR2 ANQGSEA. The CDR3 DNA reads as TGCAGCGTCAGGGACAGGGAGGTTGGCAATGAGCAGTTCTTC. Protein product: CSVRDREVGNEQFF.

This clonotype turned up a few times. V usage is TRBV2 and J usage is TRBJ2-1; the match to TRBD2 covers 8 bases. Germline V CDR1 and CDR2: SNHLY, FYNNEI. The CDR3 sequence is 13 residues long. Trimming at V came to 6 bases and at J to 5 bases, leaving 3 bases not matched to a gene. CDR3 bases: TGTGCCAGCAGGGAGGGACTAGACAATGAGCAGTTCTTC. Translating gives CASREGLDNEQFF.

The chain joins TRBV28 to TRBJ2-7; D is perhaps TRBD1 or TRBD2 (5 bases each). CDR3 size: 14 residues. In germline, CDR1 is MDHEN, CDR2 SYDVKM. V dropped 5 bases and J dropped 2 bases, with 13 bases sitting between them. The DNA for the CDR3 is TGTGCCAGCAGTGGATCGGGGCGTCCCTACGAGCAGTACTTC. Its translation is CASSGSGRPYEQYF.

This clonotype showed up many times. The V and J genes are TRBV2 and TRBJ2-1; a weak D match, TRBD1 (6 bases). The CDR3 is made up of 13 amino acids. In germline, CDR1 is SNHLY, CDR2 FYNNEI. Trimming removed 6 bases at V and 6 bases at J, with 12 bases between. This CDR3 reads CASRDSGANEQFF. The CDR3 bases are TGTGCCAGCAGGGACAGTGGGGCCAATGAGCAGTTCTTC. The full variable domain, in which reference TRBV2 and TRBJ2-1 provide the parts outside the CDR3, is EPEVTQTPSHQVTQMGQEVILRCVPISNHLYFYWYRQILGQKVEFLVSFYNNEISEKSEIFDDQFSVERPDGSNFTLKIRSTKLEDSAMYFCASRDSGANEQFFGPGTRLTVL.

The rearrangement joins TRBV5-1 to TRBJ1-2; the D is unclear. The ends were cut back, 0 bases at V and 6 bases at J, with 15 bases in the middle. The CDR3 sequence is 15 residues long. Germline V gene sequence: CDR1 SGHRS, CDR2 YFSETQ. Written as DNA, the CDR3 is TGCGCCAGCAGCTTGGCTTCGGCCCATTCGCATGGCTACACCTTC. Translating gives CASSLASAHSHGYTF.

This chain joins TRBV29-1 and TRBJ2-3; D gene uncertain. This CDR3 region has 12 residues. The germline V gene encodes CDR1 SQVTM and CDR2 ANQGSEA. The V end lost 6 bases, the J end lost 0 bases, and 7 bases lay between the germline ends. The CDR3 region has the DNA TGCAGCGTCAAGTCCAGCACAGATACGCAGTATTTT. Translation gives CSVKSSTDTQYF.

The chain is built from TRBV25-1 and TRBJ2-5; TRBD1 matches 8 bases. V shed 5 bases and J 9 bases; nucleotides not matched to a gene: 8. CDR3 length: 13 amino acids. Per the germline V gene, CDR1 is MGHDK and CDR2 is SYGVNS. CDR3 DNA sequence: TGTGCCAGCAGTCAGCCGGGACAGGCCGCCCAGTACTTC. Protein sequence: CASSQPGQAAQYF.